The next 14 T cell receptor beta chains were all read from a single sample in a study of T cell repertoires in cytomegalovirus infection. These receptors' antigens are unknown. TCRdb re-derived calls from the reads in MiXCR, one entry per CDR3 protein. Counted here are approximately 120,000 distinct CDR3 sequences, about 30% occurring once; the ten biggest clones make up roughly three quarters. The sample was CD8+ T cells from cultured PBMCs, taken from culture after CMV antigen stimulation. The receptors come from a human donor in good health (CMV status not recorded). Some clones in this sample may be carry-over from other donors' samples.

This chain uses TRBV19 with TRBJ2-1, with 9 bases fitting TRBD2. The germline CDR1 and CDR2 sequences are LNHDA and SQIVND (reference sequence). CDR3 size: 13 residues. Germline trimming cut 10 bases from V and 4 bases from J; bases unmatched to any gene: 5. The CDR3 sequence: CATASGVYNEQFF. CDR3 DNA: TGTGCCACTGCTAGCGGGGTATACAATGAGCAGTTCTTC.

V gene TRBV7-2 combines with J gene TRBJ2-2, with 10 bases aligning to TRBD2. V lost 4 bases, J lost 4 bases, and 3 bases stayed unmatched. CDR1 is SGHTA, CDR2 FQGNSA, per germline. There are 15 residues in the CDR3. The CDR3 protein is CASSYSGGSTGELFF. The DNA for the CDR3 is TGTGCCAGCAGCTATAGCGGGGGGTCCACCGGGGAGCTGTTTTTT.

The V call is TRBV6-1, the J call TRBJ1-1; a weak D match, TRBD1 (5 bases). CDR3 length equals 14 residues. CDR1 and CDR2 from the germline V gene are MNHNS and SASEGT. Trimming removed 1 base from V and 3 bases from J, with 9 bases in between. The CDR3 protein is CASSEVLGDTEAFF. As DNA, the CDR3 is TGTGCCAGCAGTGAAGTTTTAGGGGACACTGAAGCTTTCTTT.

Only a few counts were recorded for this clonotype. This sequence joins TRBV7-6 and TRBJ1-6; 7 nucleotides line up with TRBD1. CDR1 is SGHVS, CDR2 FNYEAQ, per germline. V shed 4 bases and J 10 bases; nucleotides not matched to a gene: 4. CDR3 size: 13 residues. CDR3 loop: CASSSTGLSPLHF. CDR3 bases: TGTGCCAGCAGCTCGACAGGGTTGTCACCCCTCCACTTT.

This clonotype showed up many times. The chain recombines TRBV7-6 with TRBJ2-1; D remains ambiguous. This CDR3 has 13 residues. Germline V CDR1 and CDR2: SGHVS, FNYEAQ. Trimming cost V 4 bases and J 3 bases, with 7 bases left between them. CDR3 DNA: TGTGCCAGCAGCTCTCGAAACTACAATGAGCAGTTCTTC. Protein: CASSSRNYNEQFF.

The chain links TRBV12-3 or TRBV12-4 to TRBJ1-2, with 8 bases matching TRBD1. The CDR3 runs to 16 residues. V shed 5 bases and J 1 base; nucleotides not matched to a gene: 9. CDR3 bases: TGTGCCAGCAGTCCACCTTACAGGGGGAATAACTATGGCTACACCTTC. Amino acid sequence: CASSPPYRGNNYGYTF.

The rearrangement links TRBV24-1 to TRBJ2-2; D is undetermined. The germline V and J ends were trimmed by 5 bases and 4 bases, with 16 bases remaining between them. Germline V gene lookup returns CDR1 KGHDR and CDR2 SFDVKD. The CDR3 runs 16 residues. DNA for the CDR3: TGTGCCACCAGTGGCTACCTTGCTGAATCCACCGGGGAGCTGTTTTTT. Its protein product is CATSGYLAESTGELFF.

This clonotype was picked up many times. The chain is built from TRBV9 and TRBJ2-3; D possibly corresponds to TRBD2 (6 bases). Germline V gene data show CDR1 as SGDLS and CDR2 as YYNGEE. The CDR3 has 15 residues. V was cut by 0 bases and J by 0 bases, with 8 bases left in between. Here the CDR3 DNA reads TGTGCCAGCAGCGTAGAGGGGACTAGCACAGATACGCAGTATTTT. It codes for CASSVEGTSTDTQYF.

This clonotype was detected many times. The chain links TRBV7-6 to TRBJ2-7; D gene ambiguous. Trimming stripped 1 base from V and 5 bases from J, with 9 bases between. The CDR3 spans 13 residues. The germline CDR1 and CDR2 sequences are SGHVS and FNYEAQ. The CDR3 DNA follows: TGTGCCAGCAGCTTAGTCGAATCACACGAGCAGTACTTC. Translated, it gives CASSLVESHEQYF.

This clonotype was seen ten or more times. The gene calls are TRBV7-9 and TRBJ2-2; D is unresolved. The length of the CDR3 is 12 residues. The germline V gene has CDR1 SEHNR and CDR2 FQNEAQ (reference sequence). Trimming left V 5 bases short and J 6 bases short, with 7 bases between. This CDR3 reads CASSLRPGELFF. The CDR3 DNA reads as TGTGCCAGCAGCCTCCGCCCCGGGGAGCTGTTTTTT.

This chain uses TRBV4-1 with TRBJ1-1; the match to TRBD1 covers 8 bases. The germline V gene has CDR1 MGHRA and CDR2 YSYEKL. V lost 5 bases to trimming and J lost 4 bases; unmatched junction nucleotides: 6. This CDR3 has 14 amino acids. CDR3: CASSYGQGGTEAFF. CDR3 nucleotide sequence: TGCGCCAGCAGCTACGGACAGGGCGGCACTGAAGCTTTCTTT.

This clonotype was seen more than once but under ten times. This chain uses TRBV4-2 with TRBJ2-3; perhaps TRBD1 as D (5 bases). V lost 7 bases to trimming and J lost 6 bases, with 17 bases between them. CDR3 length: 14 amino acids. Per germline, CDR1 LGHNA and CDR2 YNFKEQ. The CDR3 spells CASNERGLEDTQYF. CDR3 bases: TGTGCCAGCAACGAAAGGGGCCTAGAGGATACGCAGTATTTT.

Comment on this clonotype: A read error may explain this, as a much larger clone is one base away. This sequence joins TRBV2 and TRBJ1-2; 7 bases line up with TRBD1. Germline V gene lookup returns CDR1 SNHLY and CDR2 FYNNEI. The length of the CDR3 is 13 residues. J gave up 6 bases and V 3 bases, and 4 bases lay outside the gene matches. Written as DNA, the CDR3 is TGTGCCAGCAGTGACCAGGGGGTAAATGGCTACACCTTC. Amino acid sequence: CASSDQGVNGYTF.

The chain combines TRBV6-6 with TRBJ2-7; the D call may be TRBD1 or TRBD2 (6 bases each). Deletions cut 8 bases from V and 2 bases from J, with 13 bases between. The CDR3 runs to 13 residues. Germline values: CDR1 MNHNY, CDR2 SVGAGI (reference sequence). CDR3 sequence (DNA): TGTGCCAGCGAGGGGGGATTGGCCTACGAGCAGTACTTC. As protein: CASEGGLAYEQYF.